This T cell receptor beta chain was identified in a study of blood T cell repertoires in COVID-19. In the study overall: The United States, Italy and Spain were the sources of the acute and convalescent COVID-19 samples.

The CDR3 consists of 17 residues. V was clipped by 2 bases and J by 2 bases, with 16 bases between them. Germline V gene data show CDR1 as MDHEN and CDR2 as SYDVKM. Generated by immunoSEQ multiplex PCR, the TCRdb table keeps only in-frame clones and is missing some. The data show some 250,000 clones, approximately 91% seen once. The receptor was isolated from a human donor in a cohort exposed to, infected with or recovered from COVID-19 (not recorded which). The donor label of this sample is uncertain. This chain connects TRBV28 to TRBJ1-3; a possible D gene is TRBD1 (6 bases). The sequenced material came from PBMCs or T cells enriched from blood (not recorded which). The CDR3 nucleotides are TGTGCCAGCAGTTTAGGTTCATGGCGGGGGCCTGGAAACACCATATATTTT. It codes for CASSLGSWRGPGNTIYF.